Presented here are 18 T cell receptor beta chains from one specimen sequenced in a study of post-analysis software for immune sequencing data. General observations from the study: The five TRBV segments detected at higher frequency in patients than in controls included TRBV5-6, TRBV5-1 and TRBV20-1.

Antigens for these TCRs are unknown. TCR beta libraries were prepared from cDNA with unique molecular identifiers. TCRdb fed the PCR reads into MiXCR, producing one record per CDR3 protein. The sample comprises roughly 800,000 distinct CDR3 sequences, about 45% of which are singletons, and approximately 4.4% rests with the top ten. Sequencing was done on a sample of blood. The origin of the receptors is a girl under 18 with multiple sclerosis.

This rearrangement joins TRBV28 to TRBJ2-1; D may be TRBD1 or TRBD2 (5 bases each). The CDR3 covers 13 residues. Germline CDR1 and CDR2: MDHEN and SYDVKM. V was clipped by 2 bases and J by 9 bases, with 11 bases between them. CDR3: CASSLRRGGEQFF. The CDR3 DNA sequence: TGTGCCAGCAGTTTACGACGGGGCGGTGAGCAGTTCTTC.

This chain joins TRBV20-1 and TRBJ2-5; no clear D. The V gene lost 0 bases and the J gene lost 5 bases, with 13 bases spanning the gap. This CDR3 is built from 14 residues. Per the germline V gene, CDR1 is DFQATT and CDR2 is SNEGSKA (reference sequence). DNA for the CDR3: TGCAGTGCTAGAGATCGGGTAGCTTTGGAGACCCAGTACTTC. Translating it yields CSARDRVALETQYF.

DNA for the CDR3: TGTGCCAGCAGCCAAGACGAACTAGTATCCACGCAGTATTTT. Protein sequence: CASSQDELVSTQYF. The J gene is TRBJ2-3, the V gene TRBV3-1, with D possibly being TRBD2 (5 bases). Trimming took 0 bases from V and 9 from J, leaving 13 bases between them. The germline gives CDR1 LGHDT, CDR2 YNNKEL (reference sequence). There are 14 residues in the CDR3.

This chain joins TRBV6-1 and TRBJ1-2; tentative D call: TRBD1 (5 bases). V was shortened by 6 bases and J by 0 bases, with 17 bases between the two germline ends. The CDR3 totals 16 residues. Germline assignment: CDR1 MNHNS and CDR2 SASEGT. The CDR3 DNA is TGTGCCAGCAGGATACTTCAGGGAAAAGCTAACTATGGCTACACCTTC. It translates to CASRILQGKANYGYTF.

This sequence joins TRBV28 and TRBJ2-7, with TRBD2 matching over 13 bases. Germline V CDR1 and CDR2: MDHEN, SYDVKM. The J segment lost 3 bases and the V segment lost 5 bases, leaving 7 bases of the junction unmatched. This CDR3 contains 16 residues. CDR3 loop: CASSPRTSGSIYEQYF. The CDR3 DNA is TGTGCCAGCAGTCCGCGGACTAGCGGGAGTATCTACGAGCAGTACTTC.

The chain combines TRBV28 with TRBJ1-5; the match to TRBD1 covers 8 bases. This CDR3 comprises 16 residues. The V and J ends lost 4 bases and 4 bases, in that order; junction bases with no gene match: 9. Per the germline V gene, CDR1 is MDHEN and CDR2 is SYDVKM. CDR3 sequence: CASSSRQGNLNQPQHF. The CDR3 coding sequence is TGTGCCAGCAGTTCCCGACAGGGGAATTTGAATCAGCCCCAGCATTTT.

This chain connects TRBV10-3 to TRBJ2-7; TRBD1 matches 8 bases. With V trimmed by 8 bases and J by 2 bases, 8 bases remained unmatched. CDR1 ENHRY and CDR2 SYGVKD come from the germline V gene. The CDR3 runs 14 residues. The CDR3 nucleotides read TGTGCCATCTCCCAGGACAGGGTAGCCTACGAGCAGTACTTC. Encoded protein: CAISQDRVAYEQYF.

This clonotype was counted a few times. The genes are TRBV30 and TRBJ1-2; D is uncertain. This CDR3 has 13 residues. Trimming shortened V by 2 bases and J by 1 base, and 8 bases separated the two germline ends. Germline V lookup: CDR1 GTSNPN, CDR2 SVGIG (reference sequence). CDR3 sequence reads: CAWSSGNNYGYTF. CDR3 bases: TGTGCCTGGAGTTCGGGGAATAACTATGGCTACACCTTC.

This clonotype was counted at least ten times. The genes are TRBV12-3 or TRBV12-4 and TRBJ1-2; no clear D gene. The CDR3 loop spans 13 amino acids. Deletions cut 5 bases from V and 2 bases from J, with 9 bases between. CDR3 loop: CASSLGLNYGYTF. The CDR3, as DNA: TGTGCCAGCAGTCTTGGGTTGAACTATGGCTACACCTTC.

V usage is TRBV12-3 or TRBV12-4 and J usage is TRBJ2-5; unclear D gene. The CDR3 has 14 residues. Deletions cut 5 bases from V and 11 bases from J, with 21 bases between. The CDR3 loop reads CASSPRLLNWRQYF. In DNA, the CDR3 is TGTGCCAGCAGTCCAAGACTCCTGAACTGGCGGCAGTACTTC.

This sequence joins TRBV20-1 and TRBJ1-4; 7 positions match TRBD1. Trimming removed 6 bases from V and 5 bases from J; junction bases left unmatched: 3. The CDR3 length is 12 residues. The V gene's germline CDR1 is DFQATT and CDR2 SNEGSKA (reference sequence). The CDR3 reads CSAETGNEKLFF. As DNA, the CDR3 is TGCAGTGCGGAGACAGGGAATGAAAAACTGTTTTTT.

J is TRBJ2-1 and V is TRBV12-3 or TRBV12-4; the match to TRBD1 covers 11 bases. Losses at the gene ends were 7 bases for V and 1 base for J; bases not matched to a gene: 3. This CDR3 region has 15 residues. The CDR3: CASTGTGGSYNEQFF. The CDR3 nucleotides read TGTGCCAGCACCGGGACAGGGGGGTCCTACAATGAGCAGTTCTTC.

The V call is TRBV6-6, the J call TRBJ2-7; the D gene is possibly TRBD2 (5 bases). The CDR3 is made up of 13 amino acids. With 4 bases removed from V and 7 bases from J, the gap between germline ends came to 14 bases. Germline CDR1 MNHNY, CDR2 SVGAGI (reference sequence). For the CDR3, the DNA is TGTGCCAGCAGTTGGACTGCCCTTGGTGAGCAGTACTTC. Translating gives CASSWTALGEQYF.

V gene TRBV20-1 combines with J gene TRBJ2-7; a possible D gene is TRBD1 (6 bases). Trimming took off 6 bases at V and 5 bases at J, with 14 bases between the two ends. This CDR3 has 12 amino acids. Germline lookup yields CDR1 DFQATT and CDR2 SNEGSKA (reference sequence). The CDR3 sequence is CSAASGVDEQYF. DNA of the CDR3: TGCAGTGCCGCGTCAGGGGTTGACGAGCAGTACTTC.

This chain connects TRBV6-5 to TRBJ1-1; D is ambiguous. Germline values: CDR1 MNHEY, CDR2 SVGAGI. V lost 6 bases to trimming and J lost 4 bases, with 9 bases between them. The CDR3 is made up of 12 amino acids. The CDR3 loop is CASRTTGTEAFF. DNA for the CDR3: TGTGCCAGCAGAACGACGGGCACTGAAGCTTTCTTT.

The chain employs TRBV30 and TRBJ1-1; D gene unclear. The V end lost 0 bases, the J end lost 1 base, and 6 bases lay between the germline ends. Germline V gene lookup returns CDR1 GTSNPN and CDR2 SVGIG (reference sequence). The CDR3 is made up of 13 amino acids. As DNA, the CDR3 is TGTGCCTGGAGTGTACATCCGAACACTGAAGCTTTCTTT. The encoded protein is CAWSVHPNTEAFF.

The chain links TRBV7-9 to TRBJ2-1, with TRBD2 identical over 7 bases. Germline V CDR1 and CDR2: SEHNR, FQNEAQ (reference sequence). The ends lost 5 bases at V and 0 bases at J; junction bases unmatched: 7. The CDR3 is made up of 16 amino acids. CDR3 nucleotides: TGTGCCAGCAGCCCAGCGCGGGGGAACTCCTACAATGAGCAGTTCTTC. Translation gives CASSPARGNSYNEQFF.

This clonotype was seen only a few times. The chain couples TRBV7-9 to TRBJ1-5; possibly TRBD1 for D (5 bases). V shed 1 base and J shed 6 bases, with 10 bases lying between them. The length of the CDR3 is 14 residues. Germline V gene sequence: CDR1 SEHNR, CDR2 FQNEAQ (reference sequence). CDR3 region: CASSLGGDSQPQHF. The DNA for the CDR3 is TGTGCCAGCAGCTTAGGAGGGGACTCTCAGCCCCAGCATTTT.